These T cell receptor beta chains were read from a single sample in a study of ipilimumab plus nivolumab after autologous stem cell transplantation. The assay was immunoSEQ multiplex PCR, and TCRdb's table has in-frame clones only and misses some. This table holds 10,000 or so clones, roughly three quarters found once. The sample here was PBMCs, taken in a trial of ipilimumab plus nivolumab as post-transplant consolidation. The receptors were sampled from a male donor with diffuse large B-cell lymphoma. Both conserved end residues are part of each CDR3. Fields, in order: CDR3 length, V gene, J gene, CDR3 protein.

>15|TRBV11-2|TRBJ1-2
CASSLLTGSDYGYTF
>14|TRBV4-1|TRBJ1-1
CASSPGGTNTEAFF
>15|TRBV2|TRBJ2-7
CASRSLAGALSEQYF
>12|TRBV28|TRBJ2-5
CASSPPFETQYF
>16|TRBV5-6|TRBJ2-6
CASSLEAYSGANVLTF
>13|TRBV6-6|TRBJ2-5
CASSPRDGETQYF
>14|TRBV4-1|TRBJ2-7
CASSPRVSRREQYF
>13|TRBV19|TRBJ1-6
CASKAAPGSPLHF
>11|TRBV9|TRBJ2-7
CASSPGTLLYF
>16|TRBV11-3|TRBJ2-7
CASSHRLAGVRYEQYF
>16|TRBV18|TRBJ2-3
CASSPPNLAGAQTQYF
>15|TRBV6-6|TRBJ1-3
CASIQGTASGNTIYF
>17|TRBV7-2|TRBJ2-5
CASSFFLPNSYQETQYF
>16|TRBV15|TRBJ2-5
CATSRDPGGLRETQYF
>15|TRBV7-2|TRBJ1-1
CASSTTTGVATEAFF
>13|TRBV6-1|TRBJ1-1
CASRTTGNTEAFF
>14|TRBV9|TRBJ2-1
CASSVGGSYNEQFF
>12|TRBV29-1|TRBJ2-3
CSGNTNTDTQYF
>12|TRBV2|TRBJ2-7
CASSRGSYEQYF
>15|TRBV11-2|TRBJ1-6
CASSHSGGWNSPLHF
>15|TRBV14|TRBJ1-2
CASSQVNRGYSGYTF
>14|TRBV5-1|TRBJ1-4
CASSRDRGEEKLFF
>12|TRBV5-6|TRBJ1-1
CASSLRGTEAFF
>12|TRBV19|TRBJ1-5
CASSRPPKPQHF
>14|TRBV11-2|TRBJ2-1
CASSFDLGASEQFF